This record looks at one T cell receptor beta chain sequence and its context. Germline-derived CDR1 and CDR2 are MNHNS and SASEGT. V was pared by 0 bases and J by 15 bases, with 11 bases of the junction left unmatched. CDR3 size: 15 residues. Assay used: immunoSEQ multiplex PCR; TCRdb lists only in-frame clones, some missing. The sample consists of about 250,000 clones, roughly nine tenths of them appearing once. This record comes from a study of blood T cell repertoires in COVID-19. The specimen was peripheral blood. The V and J genes are TRBV6-1 and TRBJ2-3; 11 positions match TRBD2. This TCR was recovered from a young man with active or convalescent COVID-19. Written as DNA, the CDR3 is TGTGCCAGCAGTGAAGCTACTAGCGGGAGAACCCGCGGATATTTT. Translation: CASSEATSGRTRGYF.